The following is a T cell receptor beta chain sequence with its context. There is no known antigen for this receptor. No much larger clone exists at a distance of one base, and base qualities are not known. Libraries were constructed by the immunoSEQ multiplex PCR assay. The source is immuneACCESS, and TCRdb retained only in-frame sequences with V and J called. Part of the clones is not carried over; for the studies checked, unresolved V genes explain less than half of this, and the remainder is unexplained. In all, the sample holds about 140,000 clones, and around 85% of those were seen once. The top ten hold roughly 8.7% of the sample. The data originate from a study of control samples from healthy donors and cancer patients (TCRdb year 2020). Taken from cysteine to phenylalanine, the CDR3 has 13 residues. Only CDR3 DNA remains: 39 bases, in frame from the first base. Looking up the germline V gene yields CDR1 SNHLY and CDR2 FYNNEI. V is shortened by 10 bases, J by 1 base, and the region joining them spans 13 bases.

The chain is assembled from TRBV2 and TRBJ1-1; a weak D assignment points to TRBD1 (5 bases agree). This receptor was identified in a woman younger than 45 in good health. Sequencing used blood. The CDR3 amino acid sequence is: CATATGGNTEAFF. The nucleotides are TGTGCCACCGCGACGGGGGGGAACACTGAAGCTTTCTTT.